A single T cell receptor (beta chain) is shown here with its context. Its antigen is not identified. TCRdb re-called the RACE reads with MiXCR, one entry per CDR3 protein. The table has about 35,000 distinct CDR3 sequences, 9% to 15% seen once. This specimen comes from a study of human T cells and chemical hapten exposure. Study as a whole: TCR yield per sample varied, mainly due to pooled library volumes.

Regarding time point: pre-sensitization, week 0. The treatment here: therapeutic diphenylcyclopropenone sensitization with weekly scalp DPC. Total RNA came from unfractionated whole blood. Trimming removed 7 bases from V and 4 bases from J; junction bases left unmatched: 5. Germline V gene sequence: CDR1 ENHRY, CDR2 SYGVKD. This CDR3 comprises 14 residues. Points from the study as a whole: Controls formed significantly fewer large CDR3 similarity clusters than expanded TCRs did. Donors in the study had alopecia, meaning their immune response may differ from healthy people's.

The sequence was collected from a woman between 35 and 50 years old with alopecia areata. Some clones in this sample may be carry-over from other donors' samples. Sequenced material: whole blood, taken in connection with sensitization to the hapten diphenylcyclopropenone (DPC). The J gene is TRBJ1-1, the V gene TRBV10-3; 11 bases agree with TRBD1. CDR3 coding DNA: TGTGCCATCACTCCCGGGACAGGGGGCACTGAAGCTTTCTTT. It is translated as CAITPGTGGTEAFF.